These T cell receptor beta chains were read from a single sample in a study of blood T cells in healthy people across ages. TCRdb passed the 5' RACE reads through MiXCR, listing each CDR3 protein once. The sample lists about 1.8 million distinct CDR3 sequences; approximately 50% were seen once. Input material: blood. Source of these receptors: a woman in her thirties or forties in good health. Each CDR3 is given with its conserved first and last residue. The D gene is left open where the match is weak. Clone size is shown for a subset of rows, as once, few, many or a class of expanded clone.

V,size,D,J,CDR3,DNA
TRBV28,NA,NA,TRBJ2-1,CASSLAGDPINEQFF,TGTGCCAGCAGTTTGGCCGGGGACCCTATAAATGAGCAGTTCTTC
TRBV20-1,NA,NA,TRBJ2-1,CSARRPTESGANEQFF,TGCAGTGCTAGACGCCCCACAGAGTCCGGAGCGAATGAGCAGTTCTTC
TRBV4-1,NA,NA,TRBJ2-1,CASSQDEAGRNEQFF,TGCGCCAGCAGCCAAGATGAGGCAGGGAGGAATGAGCAGTTCTTC
TRBV13,once,NA,TRBJ2-4,CASTPHDRQAKNIQYF,TGTGCCAGCACTCCACACGACCGACAGGCCAAAAACATTCAGTACTTC
TRBV6-1,NA,NA,TRBJ1-2,CASSSGGNVYGYTF,TGTGCCAGCAGTTCCGGGGGTAACGTATATGGCTACACCTTC
TRBV15,NA,NA,TRBJ2-1,CATSRHRGGNNEQFF,TGTGCCACCAGCAGACACAGGGGGGGGAACAATGAGCAGTTCTTC
TRBV10-3,NA,NA,TRBJ1-2,CAISVQNRANYGYTF,TGTGCCATCAGTGTTCAGAACAGAGCTAACTATGGCTACACCTTC
TRBV6-2/TRBV6-3,NA,NA,TRBJ2-1,CASRGRGHYNEQFF,TGTGCCAGCAGGGGACGGGGGCACTACAATGAGCAGTTCTTC
TRBV20-1,NA,NA,TRBJ1-2,CSARVRQVINYGYTF,TGCAGTGCTAGAGTACGACAGGTGATTAACTATGGCTACACCTTC
TRBV4-3,NA,NA,TRBJ1-1,CASSQDPAVPNTEAFF,TGCGCCAGCAGCCAAGATCCTGCGGTCCCGAACACTGAAGCTTTCTTT
TRBV5-1,many,TRBD1,TRBJ2-5,CASSSRDSQETQYF,TGCGCCAGCAGCTCCCGGGACAGCCAAGAGACCCAGTACTTC
TRBV6-2/TRBV6-3,few,NA,TRBJ2-7,CASSDLHLFSYEQYF,TGTGCCAGCAGTGACCTACACCTATTCTCCTACGAGCAGTACTTC
TRBV4-3,NA,TRBD2,TRBJ2-5,CASSRRLAGGSLEAQYF,TGCGCCAGCAGCCGCAGACTAGCGGGGGGTTCGTTGGAGGCCCAGTACTTC
TRBV6-1,NA,TRBD1,TRBJ1-6,CASCCGDRANSPLHF,TGTGCCAGCTGCTGTGGGGACAGGGCCAATTCACCCCTCCACTTT
TRBV29-1,few,NA,TRBJ1-2,CSVLTETNYGYTF,TGCAGCGTCCTGACAGAAACTAACTATGGCTACACCTTC
TRBV4-2,NA,TRBD1,TRBJ1-4,CASSQATGGEDEKLFF,TGTGCCAGCAGCCAGGCCACAGGGGGCGAGGATGAAAAACTGTTTTTT
TRBV2,NA,NA,TRBJ1-6,CASSAELTSHNSPLHF,TGTGCCAGCAGCGCAGAATTGACCTCCCATAATTCACCCCTCCACTTT
TRBV11-2,NA,NA,TRBJ2-5,CASSLDRLNQETQYF,TGTGCCAGCAGCTTAGATAGACTGAACCAAGAGACCCAGTACTTC
TRBV6-2/TRBV6-3,NA,TRBD1,TRBJ2-1,CASRPPGQGLLYNEQFF,TGTGCCAGCAGACCCCCGGGACAGGGCCTTCTTTACAATGAGCAGTTCTTC
TRBV4-2,many,NA,TRBJ2-5,CASSQDGPTLGETQYF,TGTGCCAGCAGCCAAGATGGGCCCACGCTGGGGGAGACCCAGTACTTC